This T cell receptor (beta chain) is drawn from a study of metastatic and nonmetastatic thyroid tumors. This clone was seen at least ten times. Trimming removed 3 bases from V and 4 bases from J, with 16 bases in between. Germline V gene data show CDR1 as SGHRS and CDR2 as YFSETQ. The CDR3 loop spans 15 amino acids. Patients had received no treatment of any kind before thyroid surgery. TCRdb reprocessed the PCR reads via MiXCR. The sample comprises roughly 18,000 clones, about 28% of which are singletons, and approximately 22% rests with the top ten. The clonotype comes from a female donor with papillary thyroid cancer or a benign thyroid nodule (not recorded which). Some clones in this sample may be carry-over from other donors' samples. The chain recombines TRBV5-1 with TRBJ1-2, with D maybe TRBD1 (5 bases). Sequencing was carried out using tumor tissue. The CDR3 DNA follows: TGCGCCAGCAGCTGGACGCCCCGGGACGTCTATGGCTACACCTTC. Protein product: CASSWTPRDVYGYTF.